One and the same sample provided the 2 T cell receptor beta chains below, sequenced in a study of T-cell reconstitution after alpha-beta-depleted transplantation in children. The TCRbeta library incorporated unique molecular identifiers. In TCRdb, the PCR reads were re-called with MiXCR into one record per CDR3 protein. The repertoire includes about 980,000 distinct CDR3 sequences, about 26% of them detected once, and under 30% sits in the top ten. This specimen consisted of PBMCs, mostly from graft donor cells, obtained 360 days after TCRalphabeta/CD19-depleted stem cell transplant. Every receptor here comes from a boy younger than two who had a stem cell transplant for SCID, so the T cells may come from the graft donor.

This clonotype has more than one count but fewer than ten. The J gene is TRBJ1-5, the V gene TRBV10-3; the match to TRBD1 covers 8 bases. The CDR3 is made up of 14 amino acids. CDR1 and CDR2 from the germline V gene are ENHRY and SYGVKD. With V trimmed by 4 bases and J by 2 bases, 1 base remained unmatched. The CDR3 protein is CAISADRGNQPQHF. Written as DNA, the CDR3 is TGTGCCATCAGTGCGGACAGGGGCAATCAGCCCCAGCATTTT.

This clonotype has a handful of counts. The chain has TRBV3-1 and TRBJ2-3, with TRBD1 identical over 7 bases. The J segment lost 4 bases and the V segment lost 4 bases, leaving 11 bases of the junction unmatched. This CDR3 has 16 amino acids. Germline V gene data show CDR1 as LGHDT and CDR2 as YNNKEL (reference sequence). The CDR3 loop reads CASSLLPTGWADTQYF. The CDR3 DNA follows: TGTGCCAGCAGCCTGCTTCCGACAGGGTGGGCAGATACGCAGTATTTT.